Following are 19 T cell receptor beta chains from one sample sequenced in a study of molecular identifiers for immune sequencing clone quantification. One entry per CDR3 protein results from TCRdb running MiXCR on the PCR reads. The data contain 490,000 or so distinct CDR3 sequences, 20% to 25% of them singletons. The specimen was naive CD8+ T cells from blood, with Jurkat cell RNA spiked in. Described subset: FACS-sorted CD8+CD4-CCR7+CD45RA+ naive T cells. These receptors all come from a human donor in good health. Some libraries in this study had Jurkat cell RNA spiked in.

This chain uses TRBV5-4 with TRBJ2-2; D unresolved. The V gene's germline CDR1 is SGHNT and CDR2 YYREEE (reference sequence). V lost 0 bases to trimming and J lost 1 base, with 10 bases between them. This CDR3 is 16 amino acids long. CDR3 region: CASSLEGGLNTGELFF. CDR3 in DNA: TGTGCCAGCAGCTTGGAAGGTGGCTTGAACACCGGGGAGCTGTTTTTT.

The genes are TRBV7-9 and TRBJ2-7; the match to TRBD1 covers 10 bases. V gave up 4 bases and J gave up 3 bases; unmatched junction bases: 6. Germline CDR1 and CDR2: SEHNR and FQNEAQ (reference sequence). The CDR3 totals 15 residues. The CDR3 DNA reads TGTGCCAGCAGCTCCCCGGGACAGGGGTTCTACGAGCAGTACTTC. This encodes CASSSPGQGFYEQYF.

The V and J genes are TRBV6-5 and TRBJ2-5; D is perhaps TRBD1 or TRBD2 (5 bases each). CDR3 length equals 16 residues. V dropped 7 bases and J dropped 4 bases, with 22 bases sitting between them. Germline-derived CDR1 and CDR2 are MNHEY and SVGAGI. The CDR3 DNA follows: TGTGCCAGCAACCCATGGGGGACCGAGGCTGGAGAGACCCAGTACTTC. Protein: CASNPWGTEAGETQYF.

The J gene is TRBJ2-1, the V gene TRBV2, with no clear D. V was pared by 0 bases and J by 9 bases, with 21 bases between. Germline-derived CDR1 and CDR2 are SNHLY and FYNNEI. This CDR3 comprises 17 residues. CDR3 bases: TGTGCCAGCAGTGAAGCGCTGGGTAACCCTGGGAACGCTGAGCAGTTCTTC. Amino acids: CASSEALGNPGNAEQFF. The full variable domain, rest sourced from reference TRBV2 and TRBJ2-1, is EPEVTQTPSHQVTQMGQEVILRCVPISNHLYFYWYRQILGQKVEFLVSFYNNEISEKSEIFDDQFSVERPDGSNFTLKIRSTKLEDSAMYFCASSEALGNPGNAEQFFGPGTRLTVL.

Points on this clonotype: Just one base apart from a much larger clone, this may be a read error. The chain carries TRBV28 and TRBJ2-3, with 16 bases fitting TRBD2. The CDR3 sequence is 18 residues long. The germline V gene encodes CDR1 MDHEN and CDR2 SYDVKM. J was trimmed by 6 bases and V by 6 bases; bases with no gene match: 12. CDR3 DNA sequence: TGTGCCAGCAGCGCAGGGACTAGCGGGAGGGCCATAGCCGATACGCAGTATTTT. Translated: CASSAGTSGRAIADTQYF.

The rearrangement links TRBV27 to TRBJ1-1, with D possibly TRBD1 on 5 matching bases. V was shortened by 6 bases and J by 6 bases, with 14 bases between the two germline ends. The CDR3 has 13 amino acids. In germline, CDR1 is MNHEY, CDR2 SMNVEV (reference sequence). DNA for the CDR3: TGTGCCAGCAGGGGACTACACGTTTCTGAAGCTTTCTTT. Translated: CASRGLHVSEAFF.

This clonotype has at least ten counts. The chain recombines TRBV21-1 with TRBJ1-3; the DNA was not used to check the table's D call, TRBD1. TRBV21-1 counts as a pseudogene. The CDR3 is 16 residues long. This CDR3 is CASSDNRDRRPYTIYF. DNA of the CDR3: TGTGCCAGCAGCGATAACCGGGACAGGAGACCTTACACCATATATTTT.

Many counts were recorded for this clonotype. The genes are TRBV27 and TRBJ1-4, with no clear D. Germline loops: CDR1 MNHEY, CDR2 SMNVEV (reference sequence). V dropped 8 bases and J dropped 4 bases, with 5 bases sitting between them. CDR3 length equals 11 residues. CDR3 sequence (DNA): TGTGCCAGCGGGCGTAATGAAAAACTGTTTTTT. Its translation: CASGRNEKLFF.

The table lists this clonotype with a few counts. The chain is built from TRBV11-2 and TRBJ2-3; D possibly corresponds to TRBD1 (5 bases). The V gene's germline CDR1 is SGHAT and CDR2 FQNNGV. V lost 1 base, J lost 4 bases, and 18 bases lay in between. This CDR3 region has 17 residues. As DNA, the CDR3 is TGTGCCAGCAGCTTAGTGGGTATAAGGGGCAGTGCAGATACGCAGTATTTT. It specifies CASSLVGIRGSADTQYF.

The chain links TRBV27 to TRBJ1-5, with D possibly TRBD1 on 5 matching bases. V was cut by 5 bases and J by 7 bases, with 15 bases left in between. Germline values: CDR1 MNHEY, CDR2 SMNVEV (reference sequence). CDR3 size: 14 residues. This CDR3 is CASSNLGGDQPQHF. CDR3 nucleotides: TGTGCCAGCAGTAATCTGGGGGGAGACCAGCCCCAGCATTTT.

V usage is TRBV11-2 and J usage is TRBJ2-7, with D perhaps matching TRBD1 (6 bases). Trimming shortened V by 3 bases and J by 2 bases, and 11 bases separated the two germline ends. The CDR3 has 14 amino acids. Germline lookup yields CDR1 SGHAT and CDR2 FQNNGV. CDR3 residues: CASSFGGFPYEQYF. The CDR3 DNA is TGTGCCAGCAGCTTTGGGGGCTTCCCCTACGAGCAGTACTTC.

A remark on this clonotype: This clone may be a read error of a much larger clone one base away. The chain combines TRBV28 with TRBJ2-1, with D unclear. The CDR3 is 11 residues long. V was shortened by 7 bases and J by 5 bases, with 6 bases between the two germline ends. Germline V gene sequence: CDR1 MDHEN, CDR2 SYDVKM. For the CDR3, the DNA is TGTGCCAGCACCCAAGACAATGAGCAGTTCTTC. Its protein product is CASTQDNEQFF.

Ten or more counts support this clonotype. The chain has TRBV6-2 or TRBV6-3 and TRBJ2-5, with 8 bases lining up with TRBD2. Trimming took 5 bases from V and 5 from J; bases not matched to a gene: 7. The germline V gene encodes CDR1 MNHEY and CDR2 SVGEGT. The CDR3 covers 14 residues. CDR3 amino acids: CASSPSRGAETQYF. Here the CDR3 DNA reads TGTGCCAGCAGTCCATCGCGGGGGGCCGAGACCCAGTACTTC.

This chain links TRBV12-3 or TRBV12-4 with TRBJ2-2, with 8 bases identical to TRBD2. V shed 7 bases, J shed 4 bases, and the junction held 5 bases outside the gene matches. CDR3 size: 14 residues. The CDR3 sequence: CASISGTSTGELFF. CDR3 sequence (DNA): TGTGCCAGCATCTCCGGGACTAGCACCGGGGAGCTGTTTTTT.

This clonotype was recorded at least ten times. V and J are TRBV27 and TRBJ1-1, with 10 bases aligning to TRBD1. Germline assignment: CDR1 MNHEY and CDR2 SMNVEV (reference sequence). V lost 5 bases to trimming and J lost 0 bases; unmatched junction nucleotides: 12. This CDR3 has 18 amino acids. The CDR3 DNA reads TGTGCCAGCAGTCCAGGGGACAGGGGTTATCATGTGAACACTGAAGCTTTCTTT. Its protein product is CASSPGDRGYHVNTEAFF.

With regard to this clonotype: Just one base apart from a much larger clone, this may be a read error. The chain links TRBV7-8 to TRBJ1-6; 7 positions match TRBD1. Trimming cost V 7 bases and J 0 bases; bases outside gene matches: 15. The CDR3 consists of 19 residues. The germline gives CDR1 SGHVS, CDR2 FQNEAQ. The CDR3 sequence: CASISLDRLSSSYNSPLHF. The CDR3 nucleotides are TGTGCCAGCATCTCCCTGGACAGGCTAAGCAGCTCCTATAATTCACCCCTCCACTTT.

This chain uses TRBV19 with TRBJ1-5; unclear D gene. V was pared by 5 bases and J by 7 bases, with 15 bases between. CDR1 is LNHDA and CDR2 is SQIVND in the germline V gene (reference sequence). This CDR3 contains 14 residues. CDR3: CASSRGGGGQPQHF. DNA for the CDR3: TGTGCCAGTAGTCGAGGCGGTGGAGGACAGCCCCAGCATTTT.

Of note for this clonotype: This clone may be a read error of a much larger clone one base away. The gene calls are TRBV20-1 and TRBJ2-2; D unclear. CDR1 DFQATT and CDR2 SNEGSKA come from the germline V gene (reference sequence). The CDR3 extends over 12 amino acids. Written as DNA, the CDR3 is TGCAGTGACAGCAAGTACACCCGGGAGCTGTTTTTT. As protein: CSDSKYTRELFF.

This clonotype was picked up a small number of times. The gene calls are TRBV28 and TRBJ2-7; 9 nucleotides match TRBD2. V lost 1 base and J lost 6; bases outside the gene matches: 7. Germline V lookup: CDR1 MDHEN, CDR2 SYDVKM. The CDR3 extends over 15 amino acids. The CDR3 sequence is CASSLFAGGPGEQYF. CDR3 bases: TGTGCCAGCAGTTTATTCGCGGGAGGGCCGGGCGAGCAGTACTTC.